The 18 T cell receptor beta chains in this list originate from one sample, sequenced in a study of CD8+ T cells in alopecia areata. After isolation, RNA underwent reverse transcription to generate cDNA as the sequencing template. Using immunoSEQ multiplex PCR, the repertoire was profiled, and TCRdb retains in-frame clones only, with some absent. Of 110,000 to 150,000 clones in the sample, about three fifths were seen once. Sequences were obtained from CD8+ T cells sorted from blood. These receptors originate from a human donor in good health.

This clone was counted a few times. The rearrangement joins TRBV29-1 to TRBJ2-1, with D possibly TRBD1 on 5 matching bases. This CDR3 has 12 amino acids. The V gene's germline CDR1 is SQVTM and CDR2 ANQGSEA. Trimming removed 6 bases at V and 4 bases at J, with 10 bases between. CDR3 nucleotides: TGCAGCGTCACCCGACAGTACAATGAGCAGTTCTTC. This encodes CSVTRQYNEQFF.

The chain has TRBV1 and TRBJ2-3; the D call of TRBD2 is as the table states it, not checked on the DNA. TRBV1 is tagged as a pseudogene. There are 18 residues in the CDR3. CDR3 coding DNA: TGCACCAGCAACCCCGGGACTAGCGGGAGAGAGGGCACAGATACGCAGTATTTT. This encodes CTSNPGTSGREGTDTQYF.

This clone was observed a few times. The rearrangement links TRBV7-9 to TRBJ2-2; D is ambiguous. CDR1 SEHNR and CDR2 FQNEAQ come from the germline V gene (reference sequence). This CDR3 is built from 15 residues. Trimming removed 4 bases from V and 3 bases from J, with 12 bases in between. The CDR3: CASSSDRVYTGELFF. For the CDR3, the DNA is TGTGCCAGCAGCTCGGACCGCGTTTACACCGGGGAGCTGTTTTTT. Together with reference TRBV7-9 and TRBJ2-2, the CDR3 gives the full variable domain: DTGVSQNPRHKITKRGQNVTFRCDPISEHNRLYWYRQTLGQGPEFLTYFQNEAQLEKSRLLSDRFSAERPKGSFSTLEIQRTEQGDSAMYLCASSSDRVYTGELFFGEGSRLTVL.

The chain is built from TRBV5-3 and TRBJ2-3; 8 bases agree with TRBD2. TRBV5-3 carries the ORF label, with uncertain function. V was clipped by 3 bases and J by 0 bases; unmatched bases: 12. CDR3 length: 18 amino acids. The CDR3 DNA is TGTGCCAGAAGCTCTACTAGCGGAGAAGCGCATAGCACAGATACGCAGTATTTT. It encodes CARSSTSGEAHSTDTQYF.

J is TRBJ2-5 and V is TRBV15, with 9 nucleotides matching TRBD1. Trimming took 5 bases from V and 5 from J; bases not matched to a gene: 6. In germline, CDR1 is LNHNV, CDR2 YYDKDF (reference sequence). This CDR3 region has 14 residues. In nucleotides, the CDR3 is TGTGCCACCAGCTCTGGGACAGGGACGGAGACCCAGTACTTC. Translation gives CATSSGTGTETQYF.

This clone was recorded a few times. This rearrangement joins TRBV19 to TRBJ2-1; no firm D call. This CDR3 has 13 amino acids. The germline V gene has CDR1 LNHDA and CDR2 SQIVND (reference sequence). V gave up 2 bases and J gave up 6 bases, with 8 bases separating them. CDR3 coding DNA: TGTGCCAGTAGTATATACGCTGGCAATGAGCAGTTCTTC. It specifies CASSIYAGNEQFF.

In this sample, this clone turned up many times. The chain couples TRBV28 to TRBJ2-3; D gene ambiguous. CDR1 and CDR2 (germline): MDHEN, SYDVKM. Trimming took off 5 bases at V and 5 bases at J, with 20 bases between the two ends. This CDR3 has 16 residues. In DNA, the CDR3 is TGTGCCAGCAGTGCCCCCCAAGTTGCAGGAGTAGATACGCAGTATTTT. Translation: CASSAPQVAGVDTQYF. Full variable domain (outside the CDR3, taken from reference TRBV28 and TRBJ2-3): DVKVTQSSRYLVKRTGEKVFLECVQDMDHENMFWYRQDPGLGLRLIYFSYDVKMKEKGDIPEGYSVSREKKERFSLILESASTNQTSMYLCASSAPQVAGVDTQYFGPGTRLTVL.

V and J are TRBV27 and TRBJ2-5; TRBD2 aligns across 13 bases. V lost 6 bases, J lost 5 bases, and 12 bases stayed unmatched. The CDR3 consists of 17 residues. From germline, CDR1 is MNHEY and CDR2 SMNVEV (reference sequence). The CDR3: CASSLLAGGPELETQYF. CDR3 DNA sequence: TGTGCCAGCAGCCTACTAGCGGGAGGGCCTGAGTTGGAGACCCAGTACTTC.

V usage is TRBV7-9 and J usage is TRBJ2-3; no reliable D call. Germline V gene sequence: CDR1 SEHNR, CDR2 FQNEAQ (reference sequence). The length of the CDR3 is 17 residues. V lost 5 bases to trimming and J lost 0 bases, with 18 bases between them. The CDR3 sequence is CASSPFGRIDSTDTQYF. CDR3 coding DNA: TGTGCCAGCAGCCCCTTTGGACGGATAGATAGCACAGATACGCAGTATTTT.

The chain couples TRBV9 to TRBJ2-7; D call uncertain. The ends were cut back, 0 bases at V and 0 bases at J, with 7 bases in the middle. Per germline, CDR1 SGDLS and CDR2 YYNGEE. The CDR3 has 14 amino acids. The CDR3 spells CASSVGWSSYEQYF. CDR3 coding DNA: TGTGCCAGCAGCGTAGGATGGTCCTCCTACGAGCAGTACTTC.

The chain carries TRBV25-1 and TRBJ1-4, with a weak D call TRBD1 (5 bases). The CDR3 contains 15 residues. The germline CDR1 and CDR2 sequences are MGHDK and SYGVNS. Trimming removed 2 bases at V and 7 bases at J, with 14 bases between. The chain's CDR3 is CASSERPGEGEKLFF. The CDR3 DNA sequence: TGTGCCAGCAGTGAACGACCGGGGGAGGGTGAAAAACTGTTTTTT. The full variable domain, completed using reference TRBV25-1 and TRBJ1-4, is EADIYQTPRYLVIGTGKKITLECSQTMGHDKMYWYQQDPGMELHLIHYSYGVNSTEKGDLSSESTVSRIRTEHFPLTLESARPSHTSQYLCASSERPGEGEKLFFGSGTQLSVL.

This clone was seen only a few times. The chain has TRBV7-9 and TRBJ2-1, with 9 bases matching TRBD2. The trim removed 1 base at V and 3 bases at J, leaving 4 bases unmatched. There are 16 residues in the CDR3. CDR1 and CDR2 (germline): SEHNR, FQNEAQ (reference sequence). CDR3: CASSLEGREGYNEQFF. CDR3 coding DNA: TGTGCCAGCAGCTTAGAGGGGCGGGAGGGCTACAATGAGCAGTTCTTC.

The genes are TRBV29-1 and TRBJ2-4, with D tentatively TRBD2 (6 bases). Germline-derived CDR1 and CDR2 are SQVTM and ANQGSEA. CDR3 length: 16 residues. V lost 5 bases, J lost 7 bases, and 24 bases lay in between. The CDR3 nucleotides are TGCAGCGTTAGAGGGCGGGGTCCGTCGGGGGAGAACATTCAGTACTTC. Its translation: CSVRGRGPSGENIQYF.

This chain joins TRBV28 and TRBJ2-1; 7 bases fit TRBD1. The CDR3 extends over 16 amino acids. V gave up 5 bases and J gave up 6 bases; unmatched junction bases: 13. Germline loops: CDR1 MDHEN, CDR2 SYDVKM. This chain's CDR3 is CASSQLRDSLGNEQFF. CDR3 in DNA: TGTGCCAGCAGTCAACTAAGGGACAGTTTGGGCAATGAGCAGTTCTTC.

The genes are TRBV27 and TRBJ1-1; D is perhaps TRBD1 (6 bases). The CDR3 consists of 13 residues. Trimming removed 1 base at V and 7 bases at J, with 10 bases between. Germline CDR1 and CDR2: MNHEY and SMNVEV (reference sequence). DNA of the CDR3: TGTGCCAGCAGTTTATTTTCAGGGGTTGAAGCTTTCTTT. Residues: CASSLFSGVEAFF.

The CDR3 DNA is TGCAGTGGATTGGCGAACACTGAAGCTTTCTTT. Translation: CSGLANTEAFF. The rearrangement joins TRBV20-1 to TRBJ1-1; D ambiguous. The CDR3 has 11 residues. CDR1 is DFQATT, CDR2 SNEGSKA, per germline (reference sequence). The germline V and J ends were trimmed by 7 bases and 1 base, with 7 bases remaining between them.

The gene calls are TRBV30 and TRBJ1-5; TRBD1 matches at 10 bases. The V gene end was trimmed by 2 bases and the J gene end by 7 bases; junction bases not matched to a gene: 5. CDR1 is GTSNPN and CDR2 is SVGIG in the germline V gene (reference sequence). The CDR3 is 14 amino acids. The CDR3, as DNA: TGTGCCTGGAGTCTAGGGACAGGGGAACAGCCCCAGCATTTT. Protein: CAWSLGTGEQPQHF.

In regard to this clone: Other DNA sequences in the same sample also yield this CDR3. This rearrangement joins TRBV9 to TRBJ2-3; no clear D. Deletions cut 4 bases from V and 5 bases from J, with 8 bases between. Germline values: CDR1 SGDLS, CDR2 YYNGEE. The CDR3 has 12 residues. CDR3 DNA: TGTGCCAGCAGCCCGAGGAAAGATACGCAGTATTTT. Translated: CASSPRKDTQYF.